A single sample gave rise to the 2 T cell receptor beta chains below, sequenced in a study of blood T cell repertoires in COVID-19. The data were produced by immunoSEQ multiplex PCR, yet TCRdb's version contains in-frame clones alone and is incomplete. The top ten clones hold 8.8% of a sample with 250,000 to 300,000 clones, around 88% of them seen once. The specimen sequenced was PBMCs or T cells enriched from blood (not recorded which). The source is a man between 40 and 49 years old who had recovered from COVID-19.

The gene calls are TRBV10-3 and TRBJ1-4; 9 bases fit TRBD1. V shed 10 bases, J shed 7 bases, and the junction held 10 bases outside the gene matches. Germline V CDR1 and CDR2: ENHRY, SYGVKD. This CDR3 is 14 amino acids long. The CDR3 coding sequence is TGTGCCACGGGACCGGGACAGGGTTCTGAAAAACTGTTTTTT. It codes for CATGPGQGSEKLFF.

The V gene is TRBV5-1, the J gene TRBJ2-7; D is perhaps TRBD1 (6 bases). CDR3 size: 12 residues. V was clipped by 7 bases and J by 5 bases, with 13 bases between them. The germline gives CDR1 SGHRS, CDR2 YFSETQ. This chain's CDR3 is CASRTVNHEQYF. The CDR3 DNA follows: TGCGCCAGCCGGACAGTAAACCACGAGCAGTACTTC.